This T cell receptor (beta chain) appears in the sequencing data of a study of blood T cell repertoires in COVID-19. Across the whole study: Samples came from the United States, Italy and Spain, spanning acute and convalescent COVID-19. T cells, B-cell-depleted T cells, or PBMCs provided the cDNA or gDNA that served as material.

Original data processing: It was from reference gene primer amplification that nucleated cell counts were estimated. Sequenced by immunoSEQ multiplex PCR; TCRdb stores in-frame clones only, minus some. Clonal size and the V and J genes are those of that table, whereas D and trimming came from the DNA. Of fewer than 300,000 clones listed, 65% to 90% are singletons. The CDR3 totals 15 residues. V lost 4 bases and J lost 5; bases outside the gene matches: 10. Germline V gene data show CDR1 as SGHRS and CDR2 as YFSETQ. The chain uses TRBV5-1 and TRBJ2-7; TRBD1 aligns across 9 bases. The sequencing input was peripheral blood. This TCR was recovered from a middle-aged man with active or convalescent COVID-19. The CDR3, as DNA: TGCGCCAGCAGCGATTTTCCGGGACAGGGAAACGAGCAGTACTTC. Translating gives CASSDFPGQGNEQYF.